A single T cell receptor beta chain is shown here with its context. The antigen is unknown. In germline, CDR1 is SGHTS, CDR2 YDEGEE. V dropped 2 bases and J dropped 4; count of bases not matched to a gene: 4. CDR3 size: 16 residues. Sequencing used immunoSEQ v3.0 at survey level. The data were produced by immunoSEQ multiplex PCR, yet TCRdb's version contains in-frame clones alone and is incomplete. The sample lists 35,000 to 40,000 clones; around 94% were seen once. This sample is part of a study of long-term antiretroviral therapy in people with HIV. Study context: The study's earliest collections predate the 2015 immediate-ART recommendation by about a decade.

Findings and limits, study-wide: Pre-ART expanded clones dominated the repertoire at every time point. Post-ART, diversity grew, though it stayed under transplant donor control levels.

This TCR came from a woman between 45 and 60 years old with HIV. This specimen was unsorted PBMCs, taken 4.1 years after starting antiretroviral therapy. The rearrangement joins TRBV5-8 to TRBJ2-3; 13 bases are a match to TRBD2. The CDR3 bases are TGTGCCAGCAGCTTCCGGACTAGCGGGGGCTCAGATACGCAGTATTTT. It is translated as CASSFRTSGGSDTQYF.